This TCR beta chain was profiled in a study of OX40 agonist ivuxolimab in advanced cancers. Broader study findings: Compared with CD4+, CD8+ T cells on average had more expanded clones.

The CDR3 consists of 13 residues. V was clipped by 6 bases and J by 1 base, with 9 bases between them. Germline assignment: CDR1 ENHRY and CDR2 SYGVKD. Here immunoSEQ multiplex PCR was the method, and the copy in TCRdb shows in-frame clones only, minus some. The repertoire holds about 80,000 clones, with around 86% as singletons. As concerns this clone: Its antigen is still unknown.

The source material was CD4+ or CD8+ T cells sorted from blood, sampled in a trial of the OX40 agonist ivuxolimab. This sequence joins TRBV10-3 and TRBJ1-1; D remains ambiguous. This clonotype originated in an adult with an advanced solid tumor such as melanoma, head and neck, liver or kidney cancer. CDR3 coding DNA: TGTGCCATCAGGTTAGGTGGGAACACTGAAGCTTTCTTT. It encodes CAIRLGGNTEAFF.